The 16 T cell receptor beta chains reported below all come from one sample, sequenced in a study of CD8+CD57+ T cells in acquired aplastic anemia (dated by TCRdb to between 2018 and 2020). Sequencing instrument: Illumina HiSeq 2000. Profiling of TCR beta VDJ combinations and CDR3 sequences used genomic DNA as the template. TCRdb passed the public sequencing reads through fastp at Q25 and MiXCR, retaining productive beta sequences. When rows share a CDR3 protein, they turn into one entry using the most common DNA and genes. This sample holds some 140,000 distinct CDR3 sequences; roughly 49% were observed only once. The biggest ten clones account for approximately 12% of the sample. Patients chosen for sequencing had shown expansion of CD8+CD57+ cells by flow cytometry. Specimen: sorted CD4+, CD8+, or CD8+CD57+ T cells (not recorded which) from PBMCs. These receptors were taken from a human donor with aplastic anemia.

This clonotype showed up just once. The chain combines TRBV25-1 with TRBJ2-2; D remains unclear. The CDR3 length is 12 residues. Germline V CDR1 and CDR2: MGHDK, SYGVNS. V was clipped by 3 bases and J by 7 bases, with 6 bases between them. In DNA form, the CDR3 reads TGTGCCAGCAGTGATCTTCACGGGGAGCTGTTTTTT. Its translation is CASSDLHGELFF.

This clonotype was seen a single time. V and J are TRBV5-4 and TRBJ1-3; D gene uncertain. Trimming took off 4 bases at V and 0 bases at J, with 8 bases between the two ends. The CDR3 has 14 amino acids. Germline V gene data show CDR1 as SGHNT and CDR2 as YYREEE (reference sequence). The CDR3 region has the DNA TGTGCCAGCAGCCGAGATGTCTCTGGAAACACCATATATTTT. This sequence encodes CASSRDVSGNTIYF.

This clonotype was found once. This may be a read error: a much more frequent sequence differs by one nucleotide. The chain is built from TRBV6-4 and TRBJ2-2, with D perhaps matching TRBD2 (5 bases). This CDR3 region has 13 residues. Germline loops: CDR1 MRHNA, CDR2 SNTAGT. The CDR3 loop is CASSDSYTGELSF. Written as DNA, the CDR3 is TGTGCCAGCAGTGACTCTTACACCGGGGAGCTGTCTTTT.

This clonotype came up many times. The rearrangement links TRBV4-2 to TRBJ2-1; weak D call: TRBD1 (5 bases). The CDR3 totals 18 residues. Per germline, CDR1 LGHNA and CDR2 YNFKEQ. The V end lost 8 bases, the J end lost 7 bases, and 30 bases lay between the germline ends. The CDR3 nucleotides read TGTGCCAGCCCCCTTAAGGAGACAGTCTTTGTAGGTGGGAATGAGCAGTTCTTC. Its protein product is CASPLKETVFVGGNEQFF.

The chain joins TRBV4-1 to TRBJ2-5, with D perhaps TRBD2 (6 bases). Germline-derived CDR1 and CDR2 are MGHRA and YSYEKL. This CDR3 region has 13 residues. Between the trimmed V and J ends, which lost 8 bases and 4 bases, there was a span of 14 bases. The CDR3 DNA follows: TGCGCCAGCGAAGGGCGGGACCCAGAGACCCAGTACTTC. Translated: CASEGRDPETQYF.

This clonotype came up once. V gene TRBV20-1 combines with J gene TRBJ1-2; TRBD1 is a possible D gene (5 bases). V shed 0 bases and J shed 2 bases, with 10 bases lying between them. Looked up from germline, CDR1 is DFQATT and CDR2 is SNEGSKA (reference sequence). The CDR3 has 14 amino acids. CDR3 amino acids: CSAREMRDNYGYTF. DNA for the CDR3: TGCAGTGCTAGAGAGATGCGGGACAACTATGGCTACACCTTC.

The rearrangement links TRBV6-1 to TRBJ2-2; 11 bases agree with TRBD2. Germline CDR1 reads MNHNS; CDR2 reads SASEGT. J lost 5 bases, V lost 1 base, and 0 bases had no gene match. The CDR3 length is 15 residues. CDR3 residues: CASSEVAGGTGELFF. The CDR3 bases are TGTGCCAGCAGTGAAGTAGCGGGGGGGACCGGGGAGCTGTTTTTT.

A word on this clonotype: Given the absence of the conserved phenylalanine or tryptophan at the CDR3 end, a read error is likely. In DNA, the CDR3 is TGTGCCAGCAGGATGACAGGGGATCCCTACGAGCAGTACCTC. This translates into CASRMTGDPYEQYL. The chain couples TRBV2 to TRBJ2-7; 8 bases map to TRBD1. This CDR3 region has 14 residues. J gave up 2 bases and V 6 bases, and 6 bases lay outside the gene matches. CDR1 and CDR2 from the germline V gene are SNHLY and FYNNEI.

This clonotype occurred a few times. V is TRBV6-1 and J is TRBJ1-3; no clear D gene. Trimming left V 5 bases short and J 2 bases short, with 13 bases between. Germline CDR1 is MNHNS and CDR2 is SASEGT. This CDR3 comprises 15 residues. The CDR3 sequence: CASSKTPDTGNTIYF. CDR3 bases: TGTGCCAGCAGTAAGACACCCGACACTGGAAACACCATATATTTT.

This clonotype has a handful of counts. The chain uses TRBV29-1 and TRBJ2-7; 8 positions match TRBD1. With V trimmed by 6 bases and J by 3 bases, 7 bases remained unmatched. CDR3 length: 13 residues. CDR1 and CDR2 (germline): SQVTM, ANQGSEA. CDR3 protein: CSVPGTGFYEQYF. CDR3 DNA sequence: TGCAGCGTGCCCGGGACAGGTTTCTACGAGCAGTACTTC.

Many counts were recorded for this clonotype. The rearrangement uses TRBV7-2 and TRBJ1-2; unclear D gene. Trimming shortened V by 3 bases and J by 4 bases, and 9 bases separated the two germline ends. The CDR3 sequence is 13 residues long. Germline values: CDR1 SGHTA, CDR2 FQGNSA. CDR3 in DNA: TGTGCCAGCAGCTTCAAAAACCTCTATGGCTACACCTTC. Amino acid sequence: CASSFKNLYGYTF.

At least ten counts were recorded for this clonotype. This sequence joins TRBV5-1 and TRBJ2-7; D unresolved. Germline V CDR1 and CDR2: SGHRS, YFSETQ. V was shortened by 5 bases and J by 12 bases, with 18 bases between the two germline ends. The CDR3 runs 12 residues. This CDR3 reads CASRNEHPLWYF. CDR3 nucleotides: TGCGCCAGCAGGAACGAACACCCTTTATGGTACTTC.

The V call is TRBV7-2, the J call TRBJ2-5; D is undetermined. Germline lookup yields CDR1 SGHTA and CDR2 FQGNSA. Trimming pared 3 bases from V and 4 bases from J, leaving 9 bases between. This CDR3 is 13 amino acids long. The CDR3 nucleotides read TGTGCCAGCAGCTTTGGGGTTTTAGAGACCCAGTACTTC. It translates to CASSFGVLETQYF. The full variable domain, its missing parts supplied by reference TRBV7-2 and TRBJ2-5, is GAGVSQSPSNKVTEKGKDVELRCDPISGHTALYWYRQSLGQGLEFLIYFQGNSAPDKSGLPSDRFSAERTGGSVSTLTIQRTQQEDSAVYLCASSFGVLETQYFGPGTRLLVL.

This clonotype was observed a handful of times. DNA of the CDR3: TGTGCCAGCAGCACAGTGGCAGATACGCAGTATTTT. Translated: CASSTVADTQYF. V and J are TRBV7-2 and TRBJ2-3; D is uncertain. The CDR3 runs 12 residues. CDR1 and CDR2 from the germline V gene are SGHTA and FQGNSA. Trimming cost V 5 bases and J 4 bases, with 7 bases left between them.

This rearrangement joins TRBV7-9 to TRBJ2-2; a weak D match, TRBD1 (6 bases). The CDR3 spans 14 residues. Germline V gene sequence: CDR1 SEHNR, CDR2 FQNEAQ (reference sequence). Trimming removed 8 bases from V and 7 bases from J, with 17 bases in between. The CDR3 coding sequence is TGTGCCAGCGGCAAACAGGGCTCGAACGGGGAGCTGTTTTTT. As protein: CASGKQGSNGELFF. The full variable domain, with the rest looked up from reference TRBV7-9 and TRBJ2-2, is DTGVSQNPRHKITKRGQNVTFRCDPISEHNRLYWYRQTLGQGPEFLTYFQNEAQLEKSRLLSDRFSAERPKGSFSTLEIQRTEQGDSAMYLCASGKQGSNGELFFGEGSRLTVL.

This clonotype was seen repeatedly, ten times or more. The junction departs from the called germline gene at one end, perhaps through a read error. The chain has TRBV6-4 and TRBJ2-3; D gene ambiguous. Germline lookup yields CDR1 MRHNA and CDR2 SNTAGT. The length of the CDR3 is 13 residues. The CDR3 spells CASGDTETDTQYF. CDR3 DNA sequence: TGTGCCAGCGGTGACACCGAGACAGATACGCAGTATTTT.